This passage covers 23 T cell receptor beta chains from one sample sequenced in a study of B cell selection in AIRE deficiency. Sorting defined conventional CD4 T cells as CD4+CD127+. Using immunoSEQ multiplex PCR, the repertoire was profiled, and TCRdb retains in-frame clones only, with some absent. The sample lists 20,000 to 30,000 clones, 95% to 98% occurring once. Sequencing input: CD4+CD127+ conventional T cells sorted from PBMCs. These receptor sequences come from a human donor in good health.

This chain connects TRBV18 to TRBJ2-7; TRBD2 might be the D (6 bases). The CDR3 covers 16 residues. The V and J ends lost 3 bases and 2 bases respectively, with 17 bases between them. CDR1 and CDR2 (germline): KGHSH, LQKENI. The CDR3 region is CASSPTLGRRPYEQYF. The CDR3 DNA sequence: TGTGCCAGCTCACCGACCCTCGGGAGAAGACCCTACGAGCAGTACTTC. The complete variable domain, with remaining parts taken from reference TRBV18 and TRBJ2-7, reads NAGVMQNPRHLVRRRGQEARLRCSPMKGHSHVYWYRQLPEEGLKFMVYLQKENIIDESGMPKERFSAEFPKEGPSILRIQQVVRGDSAAYFCASSPTLGRRPYEQYFGPGTRLTVT.

The CDR3 loop is CATIAGVTDTQYF. The CDR3 bases are TGTGCCACAATAGCGGGAGTCACAGATACGCAGTATTTT. This chain connects TRBV10-3 to TRBJ2-3; 9 bases line up with TRBD2. Unmatched junction bases numbered 4, after V lost 10 bases and J lost 2 bases. This CDR3 has 13 residues. Germline CDR1 is ENHRY and CDR2 is SYGVKD.

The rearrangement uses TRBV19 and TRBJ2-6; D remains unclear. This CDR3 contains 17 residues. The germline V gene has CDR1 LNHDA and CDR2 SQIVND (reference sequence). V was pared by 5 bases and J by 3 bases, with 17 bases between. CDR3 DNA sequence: TGTGCCAGTAGTCCCCGGGCCTCCTACAGTGGGGCCAACGTCCTGACTTTC. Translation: CASSPRASYSGANVLTF.

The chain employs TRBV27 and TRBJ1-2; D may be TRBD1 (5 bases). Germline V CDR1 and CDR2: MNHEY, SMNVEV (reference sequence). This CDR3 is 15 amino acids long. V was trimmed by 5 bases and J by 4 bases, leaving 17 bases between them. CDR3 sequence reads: CASSPKGPGRYGYTF. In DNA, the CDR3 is TGTGCCAGCAGTCCAAAGGGGCCTGGACGCTATGGCTACACCTTC.

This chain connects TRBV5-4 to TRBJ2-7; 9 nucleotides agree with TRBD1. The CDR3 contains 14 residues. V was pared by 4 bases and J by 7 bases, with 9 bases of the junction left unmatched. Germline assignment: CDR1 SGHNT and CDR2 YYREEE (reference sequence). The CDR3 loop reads CASSQDRGYGEQYF. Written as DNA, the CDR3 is TGTGCCAGCAGCCAGGACAGGGGTTACGGGGAGCAGTACTTC. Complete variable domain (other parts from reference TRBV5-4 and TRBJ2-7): ETGVTQSPTHLIKTRGQQVTLRCSSQSGHNTVSWYQQALGQGPQFIFQYYREEENGRGNFPPRFSGLQFPNYSSELNVNALELDDSALYLCASSQDRGYGEQYFGPGTRLTVT.

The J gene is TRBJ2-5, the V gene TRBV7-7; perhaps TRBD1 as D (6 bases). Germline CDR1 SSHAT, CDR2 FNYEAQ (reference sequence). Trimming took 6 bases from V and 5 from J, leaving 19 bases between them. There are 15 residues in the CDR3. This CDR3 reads CASRKTGLYWETQYF. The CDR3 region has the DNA TGTGCCAGCAGAAAAACAGGGTTATATTGGGAGACCCAGTACTTC.

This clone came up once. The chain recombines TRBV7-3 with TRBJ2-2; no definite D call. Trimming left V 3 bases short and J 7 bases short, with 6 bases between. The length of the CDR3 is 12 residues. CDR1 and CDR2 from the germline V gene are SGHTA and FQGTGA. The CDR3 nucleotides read TGTGCCAGCAGCTTTGGGATCGGGGAGCTGTTTTTT. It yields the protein CASSFGIGELFF.

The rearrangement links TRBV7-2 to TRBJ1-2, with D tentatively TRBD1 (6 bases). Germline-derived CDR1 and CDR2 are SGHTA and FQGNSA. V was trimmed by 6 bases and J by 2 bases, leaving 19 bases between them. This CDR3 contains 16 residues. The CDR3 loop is CASSLSGVGWNYGYTF. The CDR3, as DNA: TGTGCCAGCAGTCTATCAGGGGTGGGATGGAACTATGGCTACACCTTC.

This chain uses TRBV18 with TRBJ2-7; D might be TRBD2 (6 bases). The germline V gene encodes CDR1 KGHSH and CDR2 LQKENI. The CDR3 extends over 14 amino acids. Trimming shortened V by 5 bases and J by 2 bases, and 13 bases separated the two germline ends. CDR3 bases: TGTGCCAGCTCATACGGAGCGGGTACCTACGAGCAGTACTTC. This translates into CASSYGAGTYEQYF.

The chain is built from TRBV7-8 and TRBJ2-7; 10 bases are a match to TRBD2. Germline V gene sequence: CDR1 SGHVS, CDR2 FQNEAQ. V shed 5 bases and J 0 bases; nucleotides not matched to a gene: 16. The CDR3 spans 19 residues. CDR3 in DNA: TGTGCCAGCAGCGAGAGGGGGGTACTAGCGGGACCGTACTCCTACGAGCAGTACTTC. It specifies CASSERGVLAGPYSYEQYF. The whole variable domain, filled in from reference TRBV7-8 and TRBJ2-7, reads GAGVSQSPRYKVAKRGQDVALRCDPISGHVSLFWYQQALGQGPEFLTYFQNEAQLDKSGLPSDRFFAERPEGSVSTLKIQRTQQEDSAVYLCASSERGVLAGPYSYEQYFGPGTRLTVT.

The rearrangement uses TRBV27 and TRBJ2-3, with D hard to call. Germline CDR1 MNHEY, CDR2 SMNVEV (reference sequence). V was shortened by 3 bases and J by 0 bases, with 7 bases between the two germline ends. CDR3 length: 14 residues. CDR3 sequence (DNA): TGTGCCAGCAGTTTCCTTACCAGCACAGATACGCAGTATTTT. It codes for CASSFLTSTDTQYF.

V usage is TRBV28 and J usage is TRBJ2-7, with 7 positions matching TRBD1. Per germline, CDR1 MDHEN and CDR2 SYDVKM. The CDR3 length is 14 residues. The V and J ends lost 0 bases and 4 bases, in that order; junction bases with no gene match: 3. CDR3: CASSLWDRFYEQYF. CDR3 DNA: TGTGCCAGCAGTTTATGGGACAGGTTTTACGAGCAGTACTTC. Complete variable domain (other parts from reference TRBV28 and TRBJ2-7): DVKVTQSSRYLVKRTGEKVFLECVQDMDHENMFWYRQDPGLGLRLIYFSYDVKMKEKGDIPEGYSVSREKKERFSLILESASTNQTSMYLCASSLWDRFYEQYFGPGTRLTVT.

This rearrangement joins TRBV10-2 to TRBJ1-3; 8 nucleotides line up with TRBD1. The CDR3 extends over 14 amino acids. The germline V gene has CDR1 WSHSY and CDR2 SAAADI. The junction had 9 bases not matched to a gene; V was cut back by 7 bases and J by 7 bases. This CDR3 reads CASKGQGAENTIYF. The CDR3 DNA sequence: TGCGCCAGCAAAGGACAGGGAGCCGAGAACACCATATATTTT.

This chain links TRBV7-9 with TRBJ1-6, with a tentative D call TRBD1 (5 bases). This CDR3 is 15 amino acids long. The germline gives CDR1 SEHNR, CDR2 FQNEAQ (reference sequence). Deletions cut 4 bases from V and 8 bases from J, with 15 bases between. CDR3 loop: CASSSGTDSDSPLHF. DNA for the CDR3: TGTGCCAGCAGCTCCGGGACCGACTCCGATTCACCCCTCCACTTT.

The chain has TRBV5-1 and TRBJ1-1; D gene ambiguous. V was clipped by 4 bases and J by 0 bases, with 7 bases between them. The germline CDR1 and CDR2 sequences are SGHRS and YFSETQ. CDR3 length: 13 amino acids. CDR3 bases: TGCGCCAGCAGCCCCTCAGTGAACACTGAAGCTTTCTTT. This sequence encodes CASSPSVNTEAFF.

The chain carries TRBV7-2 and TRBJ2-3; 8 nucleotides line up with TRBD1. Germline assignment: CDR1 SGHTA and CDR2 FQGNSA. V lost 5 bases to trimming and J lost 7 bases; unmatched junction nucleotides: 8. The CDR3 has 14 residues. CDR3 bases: TGTGCCAGCAGCGCCCGCCAGGGGGCCTATACGCAGTATTTT. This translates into CASSARQGAYTQYF.

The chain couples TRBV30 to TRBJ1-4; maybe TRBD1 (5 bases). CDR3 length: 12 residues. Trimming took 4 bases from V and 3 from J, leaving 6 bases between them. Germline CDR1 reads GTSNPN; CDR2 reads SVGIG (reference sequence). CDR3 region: CAWIGANEKLFF. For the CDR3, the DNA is TGTGCCTGGATAGGGGCTAATGAAAAACTGTTTTTT.

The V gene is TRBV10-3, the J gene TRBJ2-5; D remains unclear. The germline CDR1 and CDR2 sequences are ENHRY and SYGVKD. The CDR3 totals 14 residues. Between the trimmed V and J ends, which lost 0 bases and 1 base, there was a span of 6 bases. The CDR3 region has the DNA TGTGCCATCAGTGAGTCGAACAGCCAAGAGACCCAGTACTTC. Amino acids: CAISESNSQETQYF.

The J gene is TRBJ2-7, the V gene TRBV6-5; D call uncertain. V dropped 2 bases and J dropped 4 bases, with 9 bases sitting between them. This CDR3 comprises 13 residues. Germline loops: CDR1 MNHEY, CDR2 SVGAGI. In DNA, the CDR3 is TGTGCCAGCAGTTACACGCTGGGATACGAGCAGTACTTC. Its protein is CASSYTLGYEQYF.

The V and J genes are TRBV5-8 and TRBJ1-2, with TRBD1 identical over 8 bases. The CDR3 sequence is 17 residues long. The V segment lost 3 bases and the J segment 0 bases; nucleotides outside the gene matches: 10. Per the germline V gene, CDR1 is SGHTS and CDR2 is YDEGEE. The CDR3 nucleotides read TGTGCCAGCAGCTGGGAAGGAGGGACAGGAGCTAACTATGGCTACACCTTC. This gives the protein CASSWEGGTGANYGYTF. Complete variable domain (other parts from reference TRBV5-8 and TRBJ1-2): EAGVTQSPTHLIKTRGQQATLRCSPISGHTSVYWYQQALGLGLQFLLWYDEGEERNRGNFPPRFSGRQFPNYSSELNVNALELEDSALYLCASSWEGGTGANYGYTFGSGTRLTVV.

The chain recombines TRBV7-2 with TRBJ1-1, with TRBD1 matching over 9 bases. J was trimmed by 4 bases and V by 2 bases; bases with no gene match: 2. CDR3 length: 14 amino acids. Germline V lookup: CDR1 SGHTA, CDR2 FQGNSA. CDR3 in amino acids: CASSLTGQGTEAFF. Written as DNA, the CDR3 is TGTGCCAGCAGCTTAACGGGACAGGGCACTGAAGCTTTCTTT. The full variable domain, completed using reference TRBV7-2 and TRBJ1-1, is GAGVSQSPSNKVTEKGKDVELRCDPISGHTALYWYRQSLGQGLEFLIYFQGNSAPDKSGLPSDRFSAERTGGSVSTLTIQRTQQEDSAVYLCASSLTGQGTEAFFGQGTRLTVV.

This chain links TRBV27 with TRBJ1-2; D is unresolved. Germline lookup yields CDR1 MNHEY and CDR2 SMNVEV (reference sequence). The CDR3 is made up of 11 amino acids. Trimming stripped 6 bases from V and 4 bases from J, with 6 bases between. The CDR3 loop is CASRSGYGYTF. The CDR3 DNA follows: TGTGCCAGCAGGTCCGGCTATGGCTACACCTTC.

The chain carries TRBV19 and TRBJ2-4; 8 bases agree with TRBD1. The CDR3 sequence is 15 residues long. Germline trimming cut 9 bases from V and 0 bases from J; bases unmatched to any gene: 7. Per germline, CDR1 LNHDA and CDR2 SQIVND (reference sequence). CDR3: CASHGQGLAKNIQYF. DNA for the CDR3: TGTGCCAGCCATGGACAGGGACTAGCCAAAAACATTCAGTACTTC.